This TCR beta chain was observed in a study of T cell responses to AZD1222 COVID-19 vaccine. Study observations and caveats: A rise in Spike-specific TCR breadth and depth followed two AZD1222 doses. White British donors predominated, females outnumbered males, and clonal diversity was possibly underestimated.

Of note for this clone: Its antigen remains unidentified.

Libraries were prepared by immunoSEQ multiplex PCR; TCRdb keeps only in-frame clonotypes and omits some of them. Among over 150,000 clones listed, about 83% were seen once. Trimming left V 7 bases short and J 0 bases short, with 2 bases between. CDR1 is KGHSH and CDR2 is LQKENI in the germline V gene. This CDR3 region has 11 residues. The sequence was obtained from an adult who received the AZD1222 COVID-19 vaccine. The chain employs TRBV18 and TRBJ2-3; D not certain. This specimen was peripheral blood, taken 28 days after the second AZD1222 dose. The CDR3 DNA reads TGTGCCAGCTTCAGCACAGATACGCAGTATTTT. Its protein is CASFSTDTQYF. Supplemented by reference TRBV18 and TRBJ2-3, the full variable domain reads NAGVMQNPRHLVRRRGQEARLRCSPMKGHSHVYWYRQLPEEGLKFMVYLQKENIIDESGMPKERFSAEFPKEGPSILRIQQVVRGDSAAYFCASFSTDTQYFGPGTRLTVL.